The source of this T cell receptor beta chain is a study of human T cells and chemical hapten exposure. Study-wide context: Epicutaneous patch tests delivered 0.01% DPC to the upper back, with evaluation at 6 days. Patients, predominantly female, presented with alopecia areata, totalis or universalis.

Broader study findings: Counts of expanded TCRs at PT1 were positively correlated with patch test score.

TCRdb re-derived calls from the RACE reads in MiXCR, one entry per CDR3 protein. The data hold about 42,000 distinct CDR3 sequences, with 9.5% to 10% observed a single time. There are many counts of this clonotype. The antigen remains undetermined. The germline CDR1 and CDR2 sequences are MGHDK and SYGVNS. CDR3 length: 14 amino acids. Deletions cut 2 bases from V and 2 bases from J, with 7 bases between. The time point is: patch test 2, 6 weeks after DPC sensitization. Treatment denoted: therapeutic diphenylcyclopropenone sensitization with weekly scalp DPC. Sequencing started from total RNA isolated from unfractionated whole blood.

Here the sequenced sample was whole blood, taken in connection with sensitization to the hapten diphenylcyclopropenone (DPC). This clonotype originated in a woman in her thirties with alopecia areata. Some clones in this sample may be carry-over from other donors' samples. V is TRBV25-1 and J is TRBJ2-1; D unresolved. The CDR3, as DNA: TGTGCCAGCAGTGAAGCCAGAACCTACAATGAGCAGTTCTTC. This gives the protein CASSEARTYNEQFF.